What follows describes a single T cell receptor (beta chain). The antigen it recognizes is unknown. No base quality information exists; no much larger clone differs at one position. Libraries were built with 5' RACE. Sequencer: Illumina HiSeq 2500. The second PCR ran for about 7 to 11 cycles and used a J-beta primer mix along with a sample-barcoded 5' primer. A unique molecular identifier was introduced onto each TCR beta cDNA molecule by a template-switch 5' adaptor carrying 12 random nucleotides. Each sample yielded at least 3 million CDR3-containing paired-end reads. First-strand cDNA synthesis was performed from all RNA using the Mint cDNA synthesis kit, with priming by a TRBC-specific oligonucleotide. After uracil-DNA glycosylase treatment, a first 18-cycle PCR used universal primers M1SS and BC2_uni_R on all cDNA. Processing in the source paper ran as follows. Each sample was normalized by randomly selecting 1 million high-quality reads, each carrying a distinct molecular identifier. Reads with shared molecular identifiers were discarded instead of being binned into consensus sequences. CDR3 identification, clonotype clustering and error correction used MiTCR with a Q25 quality threshold and the strictest error-elimination algorithm. A nonparametric unseen species model with Euler transformation was used to estimate lower-bound total TCR beta diversity. The public reads were quality trimmed at Q25 with fastp and then assembled into clones with MiXCR by TCRdb, keeping productive beta chains. Each record represents a unique CDR3 protein, reported with the most common genes and DNA among its rows. The V and J calls come from TCRdb's annotation, not from the publication. The sample yields 750,000 to 1,000,000 distinct CDR3 sequences; 25% to 35% were counted once. 9.5% to 13% of the sample rests with the top ten.

The donors were roughly 40 Caucasian individuals from Russia, aged roughly 6 to 100 years, who were systemically healthy. Approximately 9 milliliters of peripheral blood were collected from each donor into EDTA-treated Vacutainer tubes. PBMCs were isolated by Ficoll-Paque density-gradient centrifugation, with at least 7 million obtained per sample. Trizol reagent was used to extract total RNA from PBMCs, with at least 6 micrograms per sample. Naive CD45RAhigh/CD27high T cell percentages were measured by flow cytometry on a PBMC aliquot from every donor. The data originate from a study of blood T cells in healthy people across ages (dated by TCRdb to the mid-2010s). Broadly, across the study: In model experiments, template switching captured roughly one uniquely barcoded TCR beta cDNA molecule for every two T cells. To track age-related changes in TCR beta repertoire diversity, the study relied on deep sequencing normalized with unique cDNA molecular identifiers. The study analyzed two additional independent replicas of 1 million unique cDNA reads from the same blood draw for two donors, one aged 18 to 29 and one aged 80 or older. The donors were split into four age groups: young (average around 15 years), middle-aged (roughly 39), aged (more than 55) and long-lived (about 74).

The investigation overall reported the following: Estimates of total diversity based on one million sequenced T cells were considered lower bounds and underestimates. Compared with the aged group, more naive CD4+ T cells, fewer expanded clones and increased TCR diversity were shown by the long-lived group, suggesting age selection. Because profiling used bulk unsorted PBMCs, naive and antigen-experienced compartments could not be compared conclusively. A strong correlation was found between observed TCR beta diversity and the percentage of naive T cells measured by flow cytometry. Because donor CMV infection status was unknown, age-related changes in expanded clonotypes were potentially confounded. As age increased, observed TCR beta diversity per million T cells dropped in a roughly linear way, and a significant reduction was already evident by age approximately 40.

From cysteine to phenylalanine, the CDR3 is 13 amino acids long. Only the CDR3 portion is preserved as DNA: 39 bases, with reading frame beginning at the first base. V and J lose 4 bases and 3 bases, and a span of 9 bases separates them. The CDR1 and CDR2 encoded by the germline V gene (reference sequence) are SEHNR and FQNEAQ. These same data were also listed under a study on T cells of mothers and their children. According to the second study: Donors were nine systemically healthy Caucasian individuals: three mothers and their six children. cDNA synthesis used all of the extracted RNA, with approximately 1.4 ug of RNA in each 15 ul reaction. In the second PCR, the M1S primer added sample barcodes and 2-4 random nucleotides. More than 8 million TCR beta CDR3 reads were obtained from each mother, and about 3 million reads were obtained from each child. TCR recombination output is similarly shaped by thymic selection in related and unrelated pairs, with a minor effect exerted by inherited differences. Normalized repertoire overlap was always slightly but never significantly higher in related than unrelated mother-child pairs. No persistent microchimeric T cell clones were found, with a detection sensitivity of approximately 110 clones per million clonotypes. The study used deep NGS to compare TCR beta repertoires of mothers and children, seeking features distinguishing related mother-child pairs from unrelated individuals. Mothers averaged roughly 40 +/- 4 years of age and children averaged around 10 +/- 4 years. After adapters were ligated using NEBNext reagents, the libraries underwent 100+100 nt paired-end sequencing on an Illumina HiSeq 2000. Mother and child libraries were prepared a month apart and sequenced in separate runs to prevent cross-contamination. For each donor, somewhere between roughly 500,000 and 2,100,000 distinct TCR beta clonotypes were identified. Naive TCR beta clonotypes were estimated from low-frequency clonotypes matched to each donor's FACS-determined naive share, without sorting.

The sequence was obtained from a woman aged 40-49 years in good health. Recombination connected TRBV7-9 to TRBJ1-1; the D segment cannot be called with confidence. Material: blood. CDR3 region: CASSYTAYTEAFF. The DNA sequence reads TGTGCCAGCAGCTATACAGCGTACACTGAAGCTTTCTTT. Outside the CDR3, residues come from the reference TRBV7-9 and TRBJ1-1 proteins, so the full variable domain is: DTGVSQNPRHKITKRGQNVTFRCDPISEHNRLYWYRQTLGQGPEFLTYFQNEAQLEKSRLLSDRFSAERPKGSFSTLEIQRTEQGDSAMYLCASSYTAYTEAFFGQGTRLTVV.